This TCR beta chain was profiled in a study of T cell responses to AZD1222 COVID-19 vaccine. General study results and limits: Receipt of two AZD1222 doses was followed by a rise in Spike-specific TCR breadth and depth. Females made up more of the donors, who were largely white British, and clonal diversity may have come out too low.

Produced via immunoSEQ multiplex PCR; TCRdb's table is partial and in-frame only. The sample includes about 170,000 clones, about nine tenths of them seen just once. CDR1 and CDR2 from the germline V gene are SGHRS and YFSETQ. The CDR3 consists of 18 residues. With 3 bases removed from V and 0 bases from J, the gap between germline ends came to 16 bases. This clone was observed a few times. What it binds is unknown. This rearrangement joins TRBV5-1 to TRBJ1-6; D unclear. Sequenced here: peripheral blood, sampled on day 0 of AZD1222 vaccination. The TCR was taken from an adult in good health. CDR3 in DNA: TGCGCCAGCAGCTCCGAAGGACGGTCGAGCTCCTATAATTCACCCCTCCACTTT. Encoded protein: CASSSEGRSSSYNSPLHF.